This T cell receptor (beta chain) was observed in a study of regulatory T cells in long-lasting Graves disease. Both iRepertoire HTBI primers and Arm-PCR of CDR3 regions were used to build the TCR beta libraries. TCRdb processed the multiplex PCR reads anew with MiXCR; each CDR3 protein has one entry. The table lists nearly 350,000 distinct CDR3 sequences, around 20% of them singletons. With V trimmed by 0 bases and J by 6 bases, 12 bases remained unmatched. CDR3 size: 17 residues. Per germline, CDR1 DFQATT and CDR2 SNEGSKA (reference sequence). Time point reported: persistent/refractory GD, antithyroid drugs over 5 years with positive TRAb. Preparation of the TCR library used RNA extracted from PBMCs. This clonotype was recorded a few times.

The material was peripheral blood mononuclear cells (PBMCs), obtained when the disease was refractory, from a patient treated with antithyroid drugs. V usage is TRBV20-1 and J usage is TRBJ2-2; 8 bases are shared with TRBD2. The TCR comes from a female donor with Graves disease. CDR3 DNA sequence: TGCAGTGCTAGAGATTTTCCAGGAGCGGGAGATGCCGGGGAGCTGTTTTTT. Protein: CSARDFPGAGDAGELFF.